This is a list of T cell receptor beta chains from one sample in a study of cytomegalovirus exposure and HLA in healthy donors. Repertoires were generated with immunoSEQ multiplex PCR, while TCRdb's copy carries only in-frame clones and drops some. The table lists 150,000 to 200,000 clones, about 80% of them singletons. Sequencing was carried out using PBMCs. These receptor sequences come from a woman aged 45 to 65 in good health and CMV-seropositive. CDR3s include the opening cysteine and the closing phenylalanine or tryptophan. The order of the fields is V gene, D gene, clone size, J gene, CDR3 protein, CDR3 DNA. D genes are given only for firm matches. Rows may omit the clone size; those that give it use once, few, many or a size class.

>TRBV5-4|-|-|TRBJ2-2
CASSPRGLINTGELFF
TGTGCCAGCAGCCCAAGGGGCCTGATCAACACCGGGGAGCTGTTTTTT
>TRBV5-1|TRBD2|-|TRBJ2-3
CASSLALAGRSSTDTQYF
TGCGCCAGCAGCTTGGCTCTAGCGGGACGCTCTAGCACAGATACGCAGTATTTT
>TRBV4-3|TRBD1|-|TRBJ2-2
CASSPDRGLGELFF
TGCGCCAGCAGCCCGGACAGGGGGCTAGGGGAGCTGTTTTTT
>TRBV9|-|-|TRBJ2-7
CASSVGLGRGYEQYF
TGTGCCAGCAGCGTCGGGCTGGGCAGGGGCTACGAGCAGTACTTC
>TRBV18|-|-|TRBJ1-2
CASSQRQSPNYGYTF
TGTGCCAGCTCACAACGACAGAGCCCTAACTATGGCTACACCTTC
>TRBV29-1|-|-|TRBJ2-5
CSVGGWGIGGETQYF
TGCAGCGTTGGAGGATGGGGAATTGGCGGGGAGACCCAGTACTTC
>TRBV5-1|TRBD1|-|TRBJ1-2
CASDELGTGNLLQGYTF
TGCGCCAGCGACGAACTGGGGACAGGGAATCTGTTGCAGGGCTACACCTTC
>TRBV19|-|once|TRBJ2-7
CASSNRRDTTYEQYF
TGTGCCAGTAGTAATCGAAGGGACACGACCTACGAGCAGTACTTC
>TRBV28|-|-|TRBJ1-2
CASSSSERVRGYTF
TGTGCCAGCAGCTCCTCAGAGAGGGTCCGAGGCTACACCTTC
>TRBV2|-|-|TRBJ1-1
CASSGHWPLNTEAFF
TGTGCCAGCAGCGGACACTGGCCCCTGAACACTGAAGCTTTCTTT
>TRBV5-1|-|once|TRBJ2-2
CASSLRMLAELNTGELFF
TGCGCCAGCAGCCTTAGAATGTTAGCGGAGCTGAACACCGGGGAGCTGTTTTTT
>TRBV6-5|-|-|TRBJ1-5
CASSSTGNSNQPQHF
TGTGCCAGCAGTTCCACAGGGAATAGCAATCAGCCCCAGCATTTT
>TRBV7-3|-|-|TRBJ2-1
CASSLGLHNEQFF
TGTGCCAGCAGCCTGGGACTGCACAATGAGCAGTTCTTC
>TRBV6-5|-|-|TRBJ1-5
CASRRTENQPQHF
TGTGCCAGCAGGAGGACAGAGAATCAGCCCCAGCATTTT
>TRBV18|TRBD1|-|TRBJ2-7
CASSPPRQGAEQYF
TGTGCCAGCTCACCACCAAGACAGGGCGCGGAGCAGTACTTC
>TRBV4-2|-|few|TRBJ1-2
CASSQVSGSGYTF
TGTGCCAGCAGCCAAGTGTCCGGGTCCGGCTACACCTTC
>TRBV29-1|TRBD1|once|TRBJ1-1
CSVDGQGGRAEAFF
TGCAGCGTTGACGGACAGGGGGGTCGCGCTGAAGCTTTCTTT
>TRBV4-3|-|-|TRBJ1-2
CASSQGTGRSGYTF
TGCGCCAGCAGCCAGGGTACGGGTCGCAGTGGCTACACCTTC
>TRBV25-1|TRBD1|once|TRBJ2-4
CASSEFLGQGGNIQYF
TGTGCCAGCAGTGAATTCCTGGGACAGGGGGGAAACATTCAGTACTTC
>TRBV19|TRBD2|-|TRBJ2-5
CASSGLAQETQYF
TGTGCCAGTAGTGGACTAGCGCAGGAGACCCAGTACTTC
>TRBV15|TRBD1|-|TRBJ1-1
CATSRRDRDAFEAFF
TGTGCCACCAGCAGGAGGGACAGGGACGCTTTTGAAGCTTTCTTT
>TRBV15|TRBD1|-|TRBJ1-1
CATSRVSAGGTEAFF
TGTGCCACCAGCAGAGTCTCGGCAGGGGGCACTGAAGCTTTCTTT
>TRBV11-3|-|-|TRBJ2-7
CASSQGQGSSYEQYF
TGTGCCAGCAGCCAGGGGCAGGGGAGCTCCTACGAGCAGTACTTC
>TRBV4-3|TRBD1|-|TRBJ1-3
CASSQDSRGLAGNTIYF
TGCGCCAGCAGCCAAGATAGTAGGGGGCTAGCTGGAAACACCATATATTTT
>TRBV6-1|TRBD2|once|TRBJ2-1
CASGDLLAGGQFF
TGTGCCAGCGGAGATTTACTAGCGGGGGGGCAGTTCTTC
>TRBV7-2|-|-|TRBJ1-3
CASSFSSNSGNTIYF
TGTGCCAGCAGCTTCTCCTCTAACTCTGGAAACACCATATATTTT
>TRBV27|-|-|TRBJ1-1
CASSLNPLRANTEAFF
TGTGCCAGCAGTTTAAATCCGCTCAGGGCGAACACTGAAGCTTTCTTT
>TRBV11-2|TRBD1|-|TRBJ2-5
CASSSDRGETQYF
TGTGCCAGCAGCTCCGACAGGGGAGAGACCCAGTACTTC
>TRBV7-2|-|-|TRBJ1-5
CASSHRQAGNQPQHF
TGTGCCAGCAGCCACCGACAGGCCGGCAATCAGCCCCAGCATTTT
>TRBV18|TRBD1|-|TRBJ1-5
CASSPQGALQQPQHF
TGTGCCAGCTCACCACAGGGGGCGCTTCAGCAGCCCCAGCATTTT